This T cell receptor beta chain was profiled in a study of post-analysis software for immune sequencing data. Study-level background: The study covered relapsing-remitting, secondary progressive and progressive-relapsing courses of multiple sclerosis.

General observations from the study: The five TRBV segments detected at higher frequency in patients than in controls included TRBV5-6, TRBV5-1 and TRBV20-1. Samples made in the same batch grouped tightly together by F measure.

As concerns this clonotype: The antigen remains undetermined.

TCR beta cDNA libraries included unique molecular identifiers. TCRdb reprocessed the PCR reads with MiXCR, giving one entry per CDR3 protein. Of 450,000 to 700,000 distinct CDR3 sequences in the sample, 44% were seen once. The length of the CDR3 is 16 residues. The germline V and J ends were trimmed by 6 bases and 0 bases, with 15 bases remaining between them. The source material was blood. This rearrangement joins TRBV12-3 or TRBV12-4 to TRBJ2-1; D is unresolved. This clonotype was sampled from a girl aged 10-17 years with multiple sclerosis. In DNA, the CDR3 is TGTGCCAGCAGCCCTTGGCTATACCCCTCCTACAATGAGCAGTTCTTC. Its protein is CASSPWLYPSYNEQFF.